Listed below are T cell receptor beta chains from one sample, sequenced in a study of T cell responses to AZD1222 COVID-19 vaccine. The method was immunoSEQ multiplex PCR; TCRdb's version includes in-frame clones alone and lacks a portion of them. Of 250,000 to 300,000 clones in the sample, 94% are singletons; the top ten hold 0.5% to 0.7%. The specimen comprised peripheral blood, sampled 28 days after the second AZD1222 dose. These receptors were taken from an adult who received the AZD1222 COVID-19 vaccine. Both conserved end residues are part of each CDR3. D genes are given only for firm matches. Only part of the rows carry a size: once, few, many, or a class if the clone is expanded.

v_gene	j_gene	abundance	d_gene	CDR3nt	CDR3aa
TRBV6-1	TRBJ2-1	-	-	TGTGCCAGCAGTGGCTTAGCGGCTGACTCCTACAATGAGCAGTTCTTC	CASSGLAADSYNEQFF
TRBV7-2	TRBJ2-1	-	-	TGTGCCAGCAGCCCCCAGGGCCAGAAGATTAACAATGAGCAGTTCTTC	CASSPQGQKINNEQFF
TRBV6-1	TRBJ1-5	once	-	TGTGCCAGCCTCCTGGGTAGCAATCAGCCCCAGCATTTT	CASLLGSNQPQHF
TRBV7-8	TRBJ1-5	-	-	TGTGCCAGCAGCTCGTCCTTCCGTAGCAATCAGCCCCAGCATTTT	CASSSSFRSNQPQHF
TRBV7-7	TRBJ2-2	-	TRBD2	TGTGCCAGCAGCTCGACCGGGTCGGGGAGGGACGGGGAGCTGTTTTTT	CASSSTGSGRDGELFF
TRBV6-6	TRBJ2-6	-	TRBD2	TGTGCCAGCAGTCAGCATCGGGGGGGAATACCTGGGGCCAACGTCCTGACTTTC	CASSQHRGGIPGANVLTF
TRBV11-3	TRBJ1-2	-	-	TGTGCCAGCAGCCAAGATACAGGGAATGGCTACACCTTC	CASSQDTGNGYTF
TRBV7-9	TRBJ2-7	-	TRBD1	TGTGCCAGCAGCTTCTACAGGGGAGCAACGGGCGAGCAGTACTTC	CASSFYRGATGEQYF
TRBV5-1	TRBJ1-4	-	-	TGCGCCAGCAGCTTGGGACAGGAGAATGAAAAACTGTTTTTT	CASSLGQENEKLFF
TRBV11-2	TRBJ2-7	-	-	TGTGCCAGCAGCTTAGTAGGTTCCTCCTACGAGCAGTACTTC	CASSLVGSSYEQYF
TRBV21-1	TRBJ1-5	-	-	TGTGCCAGCAGCAAATGCAGGGGGAGCAATCAGCCCCAGCATTTT	CASSKCRGSNQPQHF
TRBV6-2/TRBV6-3	TRBJ2-3	once	TRBD1	TGTGCCAGCAGTGACTTGAGGGGGCCGAGCACAGATACGCAGTATTTT	CASSDLRGPSTDTQYF
TRBV12-3/TRBV12-4	TRBJ1-2	-	-	TGTGCCAGCAGTTTATCATATAACTATGGCTACACCTTC	CASSLSYNYGYTF
TRBV7-2	TRBJ2-7	-	-	TGTGCCAGCAGCCCCCCTCCAAGGGGCGAGCAGTACTTC	CASSPPPRGEQYF
TRBV5-5	TRBJ2-2	-	-	TGTGCCAGCAGCTTGGGTCTTCTGCCCGGGGAGCTGTTTTTT	CASSLGLLPGELFF
TRBV2	TRBJ2-2	-	-	TGTGCCAGTCGAGTAGGTCTCGCCGGGGAGCTGTTTTTT	CASRVGLAGELFF
TRBV15	TRBJ1-1	-	TRBD1	TGTGCCACCAGCAGAGATCAGGGGGGGACTGAAGCTTTCTTT	CATSRDQGGTEAFF